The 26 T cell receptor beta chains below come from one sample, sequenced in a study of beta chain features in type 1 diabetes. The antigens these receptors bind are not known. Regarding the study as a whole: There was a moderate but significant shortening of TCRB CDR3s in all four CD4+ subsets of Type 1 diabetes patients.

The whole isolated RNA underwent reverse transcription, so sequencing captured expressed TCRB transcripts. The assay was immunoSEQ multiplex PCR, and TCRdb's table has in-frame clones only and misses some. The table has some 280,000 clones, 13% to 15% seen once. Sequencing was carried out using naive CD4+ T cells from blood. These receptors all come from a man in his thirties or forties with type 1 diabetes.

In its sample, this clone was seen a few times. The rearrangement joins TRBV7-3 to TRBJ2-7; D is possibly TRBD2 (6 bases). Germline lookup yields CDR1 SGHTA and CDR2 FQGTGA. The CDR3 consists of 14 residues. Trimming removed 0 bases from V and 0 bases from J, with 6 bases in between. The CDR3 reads CASSLTGGSYEQYF. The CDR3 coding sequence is TGTGCCAGCAGCTTAACCGGGGGCTCCTACGAGCAGTACTTC.

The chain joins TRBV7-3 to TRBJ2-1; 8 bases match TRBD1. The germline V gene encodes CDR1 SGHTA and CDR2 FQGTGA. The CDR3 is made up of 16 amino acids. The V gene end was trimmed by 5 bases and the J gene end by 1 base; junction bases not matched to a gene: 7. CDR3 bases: TGTGCCAGCAGCCCCCGACAGGGGAGGTCCTACAATGAGCAGTTCTTC. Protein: CASSPRQGRSYNEQFF.

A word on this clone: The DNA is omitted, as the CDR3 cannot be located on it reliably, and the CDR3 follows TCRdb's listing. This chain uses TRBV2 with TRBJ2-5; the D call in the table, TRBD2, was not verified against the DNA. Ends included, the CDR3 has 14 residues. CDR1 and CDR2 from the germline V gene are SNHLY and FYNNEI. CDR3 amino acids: CASILGLAEETQYF.

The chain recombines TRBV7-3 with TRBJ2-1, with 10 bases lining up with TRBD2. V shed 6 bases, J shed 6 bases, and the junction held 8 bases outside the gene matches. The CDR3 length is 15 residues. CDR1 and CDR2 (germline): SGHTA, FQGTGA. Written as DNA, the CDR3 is TGTGCCAGCAGTTATGCTACTAGCGGGGTCAATGAGCAGTTCTTC. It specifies CASSYATSGVNEQFF.

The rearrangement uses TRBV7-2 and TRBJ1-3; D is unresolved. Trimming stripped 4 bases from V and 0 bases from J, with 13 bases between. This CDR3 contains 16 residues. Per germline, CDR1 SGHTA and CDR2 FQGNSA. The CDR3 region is CASSWTLPSSGNTIYF. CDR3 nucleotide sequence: TGTGCCAGCAGCTGGACTCTGCCCTCCTCTGGAAACACCATATATTTT.

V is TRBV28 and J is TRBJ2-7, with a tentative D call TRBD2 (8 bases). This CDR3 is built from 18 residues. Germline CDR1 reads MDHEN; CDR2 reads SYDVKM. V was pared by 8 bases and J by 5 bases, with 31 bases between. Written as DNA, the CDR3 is TGTGCCAGCGTACAGGGGCGGATTAGAGCGGGAGAAACCCACGAGCAGTACTTC. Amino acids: CASVQGRIRAGETHEQYF.

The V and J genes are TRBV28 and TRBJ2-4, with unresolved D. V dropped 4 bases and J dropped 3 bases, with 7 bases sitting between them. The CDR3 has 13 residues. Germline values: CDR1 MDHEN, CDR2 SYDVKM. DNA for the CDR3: TGTGCCAGCAGTTCACACGACAAAAACATTCAGTACTTC. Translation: CASSSHDKNIQYF.

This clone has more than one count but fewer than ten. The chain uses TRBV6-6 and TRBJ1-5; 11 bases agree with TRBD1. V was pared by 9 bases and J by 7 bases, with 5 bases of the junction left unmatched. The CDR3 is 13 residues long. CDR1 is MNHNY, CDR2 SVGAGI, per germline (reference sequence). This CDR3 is CASQDRGQQPQHF. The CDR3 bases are TGTGCCAGTCAGGACAGGGGGCAACAGCCCCAGCATTTT.

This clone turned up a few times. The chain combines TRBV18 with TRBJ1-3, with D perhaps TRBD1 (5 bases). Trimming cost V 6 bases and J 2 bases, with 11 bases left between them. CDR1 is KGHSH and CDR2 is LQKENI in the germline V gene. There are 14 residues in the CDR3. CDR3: CASSPKGAGNTIYF. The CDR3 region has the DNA TGTGCCAGCTCGCCGAAAGGGGCTGGAAACACCATATATTTT. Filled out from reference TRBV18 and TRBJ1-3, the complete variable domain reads NAGVMQNPRHLVRRRGQEARLRCSPMKGHSHVYWYRQLPEEGLKFMVYLQKENIIDESGMPKERFSAEFPKEGPSILRIQQVVRGDSAAYFCASSPKGAGNTIYFGEGSWLTVV.

CDR3 protein: CATSREAGTDTQYF. In nucleotides, the CDR3 is TGTGCCACCAGCAGAGAGGCGGGTACAGATACGCAGTATTTT. This chain joins TRBV15 and TRBJ2-3; D might be TRBD2 (5 bases). The ends were cut back, 0 bases at V and 3 bases at J, with 7 bases in the middle. The CDR3 is made up of 14 amino acids. In germline, CDR1 is LNHNV, CDR2 YYDKDF (reference sequence).

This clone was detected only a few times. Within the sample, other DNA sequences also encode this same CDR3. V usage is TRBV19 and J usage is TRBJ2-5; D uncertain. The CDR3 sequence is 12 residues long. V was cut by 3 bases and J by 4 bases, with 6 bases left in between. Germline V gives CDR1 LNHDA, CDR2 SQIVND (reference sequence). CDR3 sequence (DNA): TGTGCCAGTAGTATCCGCGGAGAGACCCAGTACTTC. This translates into CASSIRGETQYF.

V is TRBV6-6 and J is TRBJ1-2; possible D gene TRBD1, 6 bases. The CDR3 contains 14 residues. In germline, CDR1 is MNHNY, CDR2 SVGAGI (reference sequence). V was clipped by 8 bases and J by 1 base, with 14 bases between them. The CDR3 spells CASWGLGVNYGYTF. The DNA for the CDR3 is TGTGCCAGCTGGGGGCTAGGGGTTAACTATGGCTACACCTTC.

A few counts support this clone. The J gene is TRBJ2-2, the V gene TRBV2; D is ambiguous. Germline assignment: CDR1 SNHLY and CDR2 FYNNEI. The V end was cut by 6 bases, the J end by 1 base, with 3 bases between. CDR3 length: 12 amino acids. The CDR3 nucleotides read TGTGCCAGCAGCGGGAACACCGGGGAGCTGTTTTTT. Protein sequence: CASSGNTGELFF.

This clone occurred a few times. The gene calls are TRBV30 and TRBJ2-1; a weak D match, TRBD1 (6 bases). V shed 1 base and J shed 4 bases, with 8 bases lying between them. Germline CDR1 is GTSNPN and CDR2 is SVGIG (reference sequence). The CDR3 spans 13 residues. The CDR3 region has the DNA TGTGCCTGGAGTGCCGGGACATACAATGAGCAGTTCTTC. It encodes CAWSAGTYNEQFF.

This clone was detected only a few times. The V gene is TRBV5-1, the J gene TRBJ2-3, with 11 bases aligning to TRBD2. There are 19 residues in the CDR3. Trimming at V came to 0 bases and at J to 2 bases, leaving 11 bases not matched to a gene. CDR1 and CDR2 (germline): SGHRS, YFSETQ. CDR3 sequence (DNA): TGCGCCAGCAGCTTGGCAGCAACATCTAGCGGGAGGTACACAGATACGCAGTATTTT. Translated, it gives CASSLAATSSGRYTDTQYF.

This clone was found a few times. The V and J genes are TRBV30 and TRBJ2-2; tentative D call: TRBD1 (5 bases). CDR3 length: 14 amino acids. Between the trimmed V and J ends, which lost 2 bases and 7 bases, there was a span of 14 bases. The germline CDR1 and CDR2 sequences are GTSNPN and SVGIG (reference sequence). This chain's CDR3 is CAWSRGLLNGELFF. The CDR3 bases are TGTGCCTGGAGTAGGGGATTACTGAACGGGGAGCTGTTTTTT.

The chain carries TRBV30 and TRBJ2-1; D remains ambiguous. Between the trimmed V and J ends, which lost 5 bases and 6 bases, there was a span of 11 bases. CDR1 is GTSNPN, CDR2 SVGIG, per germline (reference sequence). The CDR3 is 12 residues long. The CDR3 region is CAWGGAGNEQFF. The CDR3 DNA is TGTGCCTGGGGCGGTGCCGGCAATGAGCAGTTCTTC.

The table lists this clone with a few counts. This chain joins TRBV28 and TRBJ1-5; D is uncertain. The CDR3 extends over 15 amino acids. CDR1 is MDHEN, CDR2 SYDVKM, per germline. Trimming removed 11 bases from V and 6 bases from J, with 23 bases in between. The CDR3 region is CAAVGGEWRSQPQHF. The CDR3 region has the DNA TGTGCCGCCGTGGGCGGGGAGTGGAGGAGTCAGCCCCAGCATTTT.

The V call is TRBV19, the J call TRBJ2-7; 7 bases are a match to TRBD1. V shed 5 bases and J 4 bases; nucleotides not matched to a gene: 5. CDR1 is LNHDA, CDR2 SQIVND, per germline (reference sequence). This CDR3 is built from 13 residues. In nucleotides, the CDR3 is TGTGCCAGTAGTCCCTCAGGGGGTTACGAGCAGTACTTC. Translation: CASSPSGGYEQYF.

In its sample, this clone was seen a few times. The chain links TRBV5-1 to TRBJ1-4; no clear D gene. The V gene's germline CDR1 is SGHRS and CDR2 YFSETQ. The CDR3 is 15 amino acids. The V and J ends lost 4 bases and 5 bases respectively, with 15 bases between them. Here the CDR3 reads CASSLEDLPNEKLFF. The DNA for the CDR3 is TGCGCCAGCAGCCTTGAGGACTTACCAAATGAAAAACTGTTTTTT.

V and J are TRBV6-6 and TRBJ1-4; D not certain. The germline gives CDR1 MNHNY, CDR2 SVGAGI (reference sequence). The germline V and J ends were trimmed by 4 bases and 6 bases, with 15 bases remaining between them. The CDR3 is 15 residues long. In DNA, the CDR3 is TGTGCCAGCAGTTCACCTACGGTGGTCGATGAAAAACTGTTTTTT. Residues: CASSSPTVVDEKLFF.

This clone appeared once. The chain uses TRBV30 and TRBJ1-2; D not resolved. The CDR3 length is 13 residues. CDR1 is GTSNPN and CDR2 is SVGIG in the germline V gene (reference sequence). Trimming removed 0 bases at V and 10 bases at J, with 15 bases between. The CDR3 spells CAWSVLEQSPYTF. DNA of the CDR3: TGTGCCTGGAGTGTACTGGAACAGAGCCCCTACACCTTC.

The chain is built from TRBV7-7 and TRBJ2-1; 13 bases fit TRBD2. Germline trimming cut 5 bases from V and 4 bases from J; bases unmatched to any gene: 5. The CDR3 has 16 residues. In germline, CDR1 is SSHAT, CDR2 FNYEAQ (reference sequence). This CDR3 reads CASSPVLAGGYNEQFF. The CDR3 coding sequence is TGTGCCAGCAGCCCCGTACTAGCGGGAGGGTACAATGAGCAGTTCTTC.

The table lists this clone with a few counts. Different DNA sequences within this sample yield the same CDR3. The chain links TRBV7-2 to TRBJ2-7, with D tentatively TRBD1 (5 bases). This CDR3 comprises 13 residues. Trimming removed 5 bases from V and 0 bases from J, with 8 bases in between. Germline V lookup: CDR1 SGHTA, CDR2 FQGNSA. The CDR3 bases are TGTGCCAGCAGCCCAAGGGGCTCCTACGAGCAGTACTTC. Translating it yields CASSPRGSYEQYF.

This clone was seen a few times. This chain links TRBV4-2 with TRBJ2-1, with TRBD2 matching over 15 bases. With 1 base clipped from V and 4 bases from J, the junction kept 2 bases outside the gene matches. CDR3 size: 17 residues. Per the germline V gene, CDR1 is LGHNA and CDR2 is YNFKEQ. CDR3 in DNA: TGTGCCAGCAGCCAAGTTGGACTAGCGGGAGGGTACAATGAGCAGTTCTTC. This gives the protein CASSQVGLAGGYNEQFF.

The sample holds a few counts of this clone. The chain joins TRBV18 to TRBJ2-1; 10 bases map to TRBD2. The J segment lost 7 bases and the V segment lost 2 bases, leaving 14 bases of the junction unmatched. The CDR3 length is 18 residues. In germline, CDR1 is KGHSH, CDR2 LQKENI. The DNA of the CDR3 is TGTGCCAGCTCACCAAGCGGGAGGGCCGGTAATCGGGGGAATGAGCAGTTCTTC. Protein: CASSPSGRAGNRGNEQFF.